This TCR beta chain was captured in a study of T cells after yellow fever vaccination. Germline CDR1 is LGHNA and CDR2 is YSLEER. V lost 3 bases to trimming and J lost 5 bases, with 11 bases between them. The CDR3 consists of 14 residues. Template switching with 5'RACE generated the TCR cDNA and added a universal primer site and UMIs. One entry per CDR3 protein, called by TCRdb with MiXCR from the 5' RACE reads. The table lists more than 55,000 distinct CDR3 sequences, less than 8.5% of them singletons, with around 34% in the top ten. This clonotype was recorded only once. Its matching antigen is unknown. With a much larger clone just one base away, this may be a read error. Study-level points and caveats: Among all clonotypes, a small share was observed in both CD4 and CD8 compartments.

The sample consisted of CD8+ T cells sorted from PBMCs, taken 15 days after the yellow fever booster vaccination. The chain employs TRBV4-3 and TRBJ2-1; D is perhaps TRBD2 (6 bases). The sequence was collected from a man between 25 and 39 years old who received the YFV17D yellow fever vaccine. CDR3 nucleotide sequence: TGCGCCAGCAGCCAGGGGAGGTGGGACAATGAGCAGTTCTTC. It codes for CASSQGRWDNEQFF.